Sequencing of this T cell receptor (beta chain) was carried out in a study of T cells after yellow fever vaccination. This CDR3 has 18 amino acids. Germline V CDR1 and CDR2: LGHNT, FRNRAP. J gave up 2 bases and V 0 bases, and 9 bases lay outside the gene matches. From the 5' RACE reads, TCRdb called clonotypes with MiXCR, one entry per CDR3 protein. The data show about 340,000 distinct CDR3 sequences, under 15% seen once. The TCR was taken from a man aged 18 to 35 who received the YFV17D yellow fever vaccine. The gene calls are TRBV12-5 and TRBJ1-5; 8 bases fit TRBD1. The sample was CD4+ T cells sorted from PBMCs, taken 15 days after the yellow fever booster vaccination. The CDR3 region is CASGLVVNRQGRNQPQHF. In DNA, the CDR3 is TGTGCTAGTGGTTTGGTGGTTAACAGACAGGGGCGCAATCAGCCCCAGCATTTT.